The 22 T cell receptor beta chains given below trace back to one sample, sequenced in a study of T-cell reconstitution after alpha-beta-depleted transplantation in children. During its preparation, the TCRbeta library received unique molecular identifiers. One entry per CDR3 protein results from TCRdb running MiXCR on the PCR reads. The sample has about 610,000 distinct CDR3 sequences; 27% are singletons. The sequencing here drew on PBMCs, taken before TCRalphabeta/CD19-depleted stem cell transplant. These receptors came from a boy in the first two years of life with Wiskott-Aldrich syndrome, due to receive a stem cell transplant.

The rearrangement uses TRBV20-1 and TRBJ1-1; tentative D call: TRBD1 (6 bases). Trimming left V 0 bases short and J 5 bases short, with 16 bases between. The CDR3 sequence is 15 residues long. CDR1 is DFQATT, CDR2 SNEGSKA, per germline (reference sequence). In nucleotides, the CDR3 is TGCAGTGCTAGAGATCGGGCAAGGGGGGTTACTGAAGCTTTCTTT. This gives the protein CSARDRARGVTEAFF.

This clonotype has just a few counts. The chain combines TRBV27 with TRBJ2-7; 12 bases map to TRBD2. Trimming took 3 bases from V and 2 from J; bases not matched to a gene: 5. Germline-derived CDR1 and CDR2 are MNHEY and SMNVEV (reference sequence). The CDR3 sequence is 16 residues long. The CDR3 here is CASSFSTSGSAYEQYF. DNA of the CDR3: TGTGCCAGCAGTTTCTCGACTAGCGGGAGTGCCTACGAGCAGTACTTC.

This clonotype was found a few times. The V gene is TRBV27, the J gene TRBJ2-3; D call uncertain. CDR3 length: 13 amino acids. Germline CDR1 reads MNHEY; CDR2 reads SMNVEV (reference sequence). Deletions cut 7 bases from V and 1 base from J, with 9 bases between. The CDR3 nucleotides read TGTGCCAGCACCCGATCCCGCACAGATACGCAGTATTTT. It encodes CASTRSRTDTQYF.

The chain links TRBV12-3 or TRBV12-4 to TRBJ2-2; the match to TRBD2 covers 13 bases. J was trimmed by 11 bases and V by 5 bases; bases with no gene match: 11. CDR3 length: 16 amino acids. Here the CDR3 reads CASSPRTSGGDGELFF. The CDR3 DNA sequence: TGTGCCAGCAGTCCCCGGACTAGCGGGGGTGACGGCGAGCTGTTTTTT.

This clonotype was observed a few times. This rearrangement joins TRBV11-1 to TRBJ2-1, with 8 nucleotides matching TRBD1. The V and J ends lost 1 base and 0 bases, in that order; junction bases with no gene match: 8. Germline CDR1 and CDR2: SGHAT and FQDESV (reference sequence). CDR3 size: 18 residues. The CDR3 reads CASSLGSGGSSSYNEQFF. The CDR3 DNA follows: TGTGCCAGCAGCTTAGGATCAGGGGGCTCCAGCTCCTACAATGAGCAGTTCTTC.

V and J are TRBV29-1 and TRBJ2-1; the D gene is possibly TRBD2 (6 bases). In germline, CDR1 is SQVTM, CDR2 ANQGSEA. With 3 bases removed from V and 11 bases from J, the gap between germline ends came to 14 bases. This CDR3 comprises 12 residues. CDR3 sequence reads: CSVERDLEKQFF. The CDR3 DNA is TGCAGCGTTGAGCGGGATTTGGAAAAGCAGTTCTTC.

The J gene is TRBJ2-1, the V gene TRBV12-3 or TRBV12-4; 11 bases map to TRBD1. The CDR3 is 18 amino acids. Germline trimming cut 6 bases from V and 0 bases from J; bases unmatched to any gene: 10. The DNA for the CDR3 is TGTGCCAGCAGCCCTCCCGGACAGGGGGCGGCCTCCTACAATGAGCAGTTCTTC. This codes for CASSPPGQGAASYNEQFF.

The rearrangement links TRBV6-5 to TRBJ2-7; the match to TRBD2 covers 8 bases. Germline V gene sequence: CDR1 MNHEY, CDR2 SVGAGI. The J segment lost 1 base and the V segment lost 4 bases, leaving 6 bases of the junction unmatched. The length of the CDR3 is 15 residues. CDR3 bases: TGTGCCAGCAGTTCGTTGACTAGCGTATCCTACGAGCAGTACTTC. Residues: CASSSLTSVSYEQYF.

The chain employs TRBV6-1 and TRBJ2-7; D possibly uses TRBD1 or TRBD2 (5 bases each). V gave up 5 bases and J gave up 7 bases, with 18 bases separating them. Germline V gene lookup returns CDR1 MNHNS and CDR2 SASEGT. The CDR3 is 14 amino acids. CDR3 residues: CASSLRGSPAEQYF. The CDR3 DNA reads TGTGCCAGCAGTCTGAGGGGTTCCCCGGCGGAGCAGTACTTC.

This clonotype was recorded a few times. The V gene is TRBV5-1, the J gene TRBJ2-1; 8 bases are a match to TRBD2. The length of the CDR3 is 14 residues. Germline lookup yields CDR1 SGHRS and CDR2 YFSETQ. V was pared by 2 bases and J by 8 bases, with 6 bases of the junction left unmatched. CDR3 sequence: CASSLAGVWDEQFF. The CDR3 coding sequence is TGCGCCAGCAGCTTAGCGGGAGTTTGGGATGAGCAGTTCTTC.

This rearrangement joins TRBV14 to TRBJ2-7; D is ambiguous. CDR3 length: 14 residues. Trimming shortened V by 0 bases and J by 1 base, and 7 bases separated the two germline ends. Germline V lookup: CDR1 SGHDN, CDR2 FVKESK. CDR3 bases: TGTGCCAGCAGCCAAGATTTGGGTTCCTACGAGCAGTACTTC. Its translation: CASSQDLGSYEQYF.

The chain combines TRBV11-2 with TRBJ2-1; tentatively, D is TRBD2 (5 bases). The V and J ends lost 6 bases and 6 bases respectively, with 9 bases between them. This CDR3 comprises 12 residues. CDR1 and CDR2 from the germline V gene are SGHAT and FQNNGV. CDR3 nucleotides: TGTGCCAGCAGGAAGGAGGTCAATGAGCAGTTCTTC. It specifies CASRKEVNEQFF.

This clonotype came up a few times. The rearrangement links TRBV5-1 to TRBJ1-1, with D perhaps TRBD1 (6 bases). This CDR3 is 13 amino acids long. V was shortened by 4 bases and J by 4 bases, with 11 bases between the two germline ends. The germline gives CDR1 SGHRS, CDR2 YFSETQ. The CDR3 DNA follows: TGCGCCAGCAGCACAGGGAGGGGCACTGAAGCTTTCTTT. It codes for CASSTGRGTEAFF.

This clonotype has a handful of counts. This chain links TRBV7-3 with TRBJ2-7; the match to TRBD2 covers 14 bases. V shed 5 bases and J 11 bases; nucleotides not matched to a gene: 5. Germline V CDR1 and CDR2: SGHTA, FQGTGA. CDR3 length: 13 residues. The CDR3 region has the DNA TGTGCCAGCAGCGCCGGGACTAGCGGGAGCAAGTACTTC. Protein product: CASSAGTSGSKYF.

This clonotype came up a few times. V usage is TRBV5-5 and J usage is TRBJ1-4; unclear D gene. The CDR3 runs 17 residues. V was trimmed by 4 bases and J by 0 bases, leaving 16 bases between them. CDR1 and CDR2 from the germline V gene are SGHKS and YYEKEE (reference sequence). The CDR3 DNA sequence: TGTGCCAGCAGCAGATTAGCAAGACTTGCAACTAATGAAAAACTGTTTTTT. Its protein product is CASSRLARLATNEKLFF.

The DNA of the CDR3 is TGTGCCAGCAGCCCTATTTCAGGGGGCTCGTCTCTTGGAAACACCATATATTTT. It specifies CASSPISGGSSLGNTIYF. V usage is TRBV3-1 and J usage is TRBJ1-3; 8 bases are a match to TRBD1. The length of the CDR3 is 18 residues. The V gene's germline CDR1 is LGHDT and CDR2 YNNKEL (reference sequence). Germline trimming cut 4 bases from V and 3 bases from J; bases unmatched to any gene: 14. The full variable domain, in which reference TRBV3-1 and TRBJ1-3 provide the parts outside the CDR3, is DTAVSQTPKYLVTQMGNDKSIKCEQNLGHDTMYWYKQDSKKFLKIMFSYNNKELIINETVPNRFSPKSPDKAHLNLHINSLELGDSAVYFCASSPISGGSSLGNTIYFGEGSWLTVV.

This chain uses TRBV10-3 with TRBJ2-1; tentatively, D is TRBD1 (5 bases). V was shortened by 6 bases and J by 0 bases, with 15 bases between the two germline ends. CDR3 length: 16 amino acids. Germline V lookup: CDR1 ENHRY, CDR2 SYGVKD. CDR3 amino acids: CAISPRTSVSYNEQFF. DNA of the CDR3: TGTGCCATCAGCCCTAGGACATCCGTCTCCTACAATGAGCAGTTCTTC.

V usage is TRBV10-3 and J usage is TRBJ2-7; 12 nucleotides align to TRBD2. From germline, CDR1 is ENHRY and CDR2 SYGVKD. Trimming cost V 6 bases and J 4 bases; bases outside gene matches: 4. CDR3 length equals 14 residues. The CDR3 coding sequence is TGTGCCATCAGCGCAGGGACTAGCGGGTACGAGCAGTACTTC. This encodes CAISAGTSGYEQYF.

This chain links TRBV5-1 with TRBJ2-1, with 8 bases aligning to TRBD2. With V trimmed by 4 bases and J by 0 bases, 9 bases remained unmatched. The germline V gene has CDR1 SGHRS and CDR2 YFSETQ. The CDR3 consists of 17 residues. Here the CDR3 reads CASSTTLAASSYNEQFF. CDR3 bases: TGCGCCAGCAGCACTACACTAGCGGCAAGCTCCTACAATGAGCAGTTCTTC.

CDR3 protein: CASSLGTALSNQPQHF. The CDR3 DNA sequence: TGTGCCAGCAGCTTGGGGACAGCGCTTAGCAATCAGCCCCAGCATTTT. The rearrangement links TRBV5-4 to TRBJ1-5; TRBD1 is a possible D gene (6 bases). Trimming took 0 bases from V and 0 from J, leaving 10 bases between them. Germline CDR1 and CDR2: SGHNT and YYREEE (reference sequence). The CDR3 covers 16 residues.

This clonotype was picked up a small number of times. The CDR3 bases are TGCAGTGCTGCACTAGCGGGAGGGAAGGAGACCCAGTACTTC. Translating it yields CSAALAGGKETQYF. The V call is TRBV20-1, the J call TRBJ2-5; 13 bases line up with TRBD2. The V gene end was trimmed by 5 bases and the J gene end by 5 bases; junction bases not matched to a gene: 5. The CDR3 spans 14 residues. CDR1 is DFQATT and CDR2 is SNEGSKA in the germline V gene (reference sequence).

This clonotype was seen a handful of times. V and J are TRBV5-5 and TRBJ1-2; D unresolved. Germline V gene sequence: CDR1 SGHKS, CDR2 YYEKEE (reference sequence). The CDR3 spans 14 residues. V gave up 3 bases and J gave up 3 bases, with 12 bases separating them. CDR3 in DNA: TGTGCCAGCAGCTGGGGTGCAGGTGACTATGGCTACACCTTC. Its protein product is CASSWGAGDYGYTF.